Presented here are 30 T cell receptor beta chains from one specimen sequenced in a study of OX40 agonist ivuxolimab in advanced cancers. Clones were read by immunoSEQ multiplex PCR, and TCRdb kept only the in-frame ones, dropping some. The table records roughly 120,000 clones, roughly 90% of them present only once. The sequenced sample was CD4+ or CD8+ T cells sorted from blood, obtained in a trial of the OX40 agonist ivuxolimab. These receptor sequences come from an adult with an advanced solid tumor such as melanoma, head and neck, liver or kidney cancer.

The gene calls are TRBV5-1 and TRBJ2-7, with D possibly TRBD2 on 6 matching bases. The CDR3 has 14 residues. The V end lost 7 bases, the J end lost 7 bases, and 21 bases lay between the germline ends. Germline V gives CDR1 SGHRS, CDR2 YFSETQ. CDR3 amino acids: CASEPGTDGEEQYF. The CDR3 region has the DNA TGCGCCAGCGAGCCCGGGACTGACGGAGAGGAGCAGTACTTC.

This clone came up once. The genes are TRBV5-4 and TRBJ2-1, with 8 bases identical to TRBD2. V lost 4 bases and J lost 8; bases outside the gene matches: 5. The CDR3 spans 13 residues. Germline CDR1 reads SGHNT; CDR2 reads YYREEE (reference sequence). The CDR3: CASSKTSADEQFF. The CDR3 DNA follows: TGTGCCAGCAGCAAGACTAGCGCTGATGAGCAGTTCTTC.

The chain links TRBV6-6 to TRBJ2-7, with D unresolved. CDR1 is MNHNY, CDR2 SVGAGI, per germline (reference sequence). The CDR3 is made up of 14 amino acids. The germline V and J ends were trimmed by 4 bases and 0 bases, with 10 bases remaining between them. In DNA form, the CDR3 reads TGTGCCAGCAGTTCCGCCCAATCCTCCTACGAGCAGTACTTC. Its translation is CASSSAQSSYEQYF.

V and J are TRBV9 and TRBJ1-2; 8 bases are shared with TRBD1. With 4 bases clipped from V and 8 bases from J, the junction kept 13 bases outside the gene matches. CDR3 size: 15 residues. CDR1 is SGDLS, CDR2 YYNGEE, per germline. The DNA for the CDR3 is TGTGCCAGCAGCTTTCCCTCAGGGGGCGTAGGCGGCTACACCTTC. This codes for CASSFPSGGVGGYTF.

J is TRBJ1-5 and V is TRBV28; D is uncertain. The germline gives CDR1 MDHEN, CDR2 SYDVKM. Trimming left V 7 bases short and J 0 bases short, with 4 bases between. This CDR3 contains 12 residues. This CDR3 is CASKLSNQPQHF. DNA for the CDR3: TGTGCCAGCAAACTTAGCAATCAGCCCCAGCATTTT.

The V gene is TRBV9, the J gene TRBJ2-3, with D maybe TRBD2 (6 bases). Per the germline V gene, CDR1 is SGDLS and CDR2 is YYNGEE. There are 20 residues in the CDR3. Trimming stripped 3 bases from V and 1 base from J, with 27 bases between. CDR3 nucleotides: TGTGCCAGCAGCGCGACTCCGCAGGTTCAGCGGGCCTTAGGCACAGATACGCAGTATTTT. Residues: CASSATPQVQRALGTDTQYF.

This chain uses TRBV5-1 with TRBJ1-4; 11 bases match TRBD1. The germline CDR1 and CDR2 sequences are SGHRS and YFSETQ. The junction had 4 bases not matched to a gene; V was cut back by 2 bases and J by 7 bases. The CDR3 is 15 residues long. CDR3 bases: TGCGCCAGCAGCTTTCGAGGACAGGGGGCTGAAAAACTGTTTTTT. It translates to CASSFRGQGAEKLFF.

The chain recombines TRBV5-1 with TRBJ2-3; D might be TRBD1 or TRBD2, each matching 5 bases. CDR3 size: 13 residues. The V gene's germline CDR1 is SGHRS and CDR2 YFSETQ. Trimming cost V 4 bases and J 6 bases, with 12 bases left between them. CDR3 bases: TGCGCCAGCAGCACCGACAGAGGGGATACGCAGTATTTT. This codes for CASSTDRGDTQYF.

The genes are TRBV6-5 and TRBJ1-1; no reliable D call. CDR3 length equals 12 residues. The V end was cut by 6 bases, the J end by 2 bases, with 7 bases between. Germline CDR1 MNHEY, CDR2 SVGAGI. CDR3 residues: CASSKLNTEAFF. CDR3 nucleotide sequence: TGTGCCAGCAGCAAACTAAACACTGAAGCTTTCTTT.

The chain links TRBV11-2 to TRBJ2-5; 8 nucleotides agree with TRBD1. With V trimmed by 1 base and J by 5 bases, 3 bases remained unmatched. Looked up from germline, CDR1 is SGHAT and CDR2 is FQNNGV. The CDR3 spans 14 residues. The CDR3 DNA reads as TGTGCCAGCAGCTTAGGACAGGGGTCTGAGACCCAGTACTTC. Its protein product is CASSLGQGSETQYF.

The chain has TRBV28 and TRBJ2-1; D perhaps matches TRBD2 (6 bases). V lost 5 bases and J lost 8, with 10 bases in between. The CDR3 runs 12 residues. CDR1 is MDHEN, CDR2 SYDVKM, per germline. CDR3 coding DNA: TGTGCCAGCAGTCTCGGGGGTCATGAGCAGTTCTTC. Its protein is CASSLGGHEQFF.

The chain joins TRBV28 to TRBJ1-1, with D unclear. The germline V gene has CDR1 MDHEN and CDR2 SYDVKM. The CDR3 totals 12 residues. V shed 5 bases and J shed 4 bases, with 8 bases lying between them. The chain's CDR3 is CASSRSGTEAFF. The DNA for the CDR3 is TGTGCCAGCAGTCGTTCGGGCACTGAAGCTTTCTTT.

The chain couples TRBV12-5 to TRBJ1-1; D is perhaps TRBD1 (6 bases). The CDR3 loop spans 16 amino acids. Germline-derived CDR1 and CDR2 are LGHNT and FRNRAP. V was pared by 4 bases and J by 5 bases, with 20 bases between. The CDR3 coding sequence is TGTGCTAGTGGTTCTCCCCTGGGGGGGGGCAAGACTGAAGCTTTCTTT. Its translation is CASGSPLGGGKTEAFF. The variable domain in full, completed from reference TRBV12-5 and TRBJ1-1, reads DARVTQTPRHKVTEMGQEVTMRCQPILGHNTVFWYRQTMMQGLELLAYFRNRAPLDDSGMPKDRFSAEMPDATLATLKIQPSEPRDSAVYFCASGSPLGGGKTEAFFGQGTRLTVV.

The chain employs TRBV27 and TRBJ1-3; D perhaps matches TRBD1 (5 bases). Germline assignment: CDR1 MNHEY and CDR2 SMNVEV (reference sequence). The CDR3 consists of 15 residues. Trimming took 6 bases from V and 4 from J, leaving 16 bases between them. The CDR3 bases are TGTGCCAGCAGCAAGACGGTGGCAGGGGGAAACACCATATATTTT. Protein: CASSKTVAGGNTIYF.

The chain links TRBV7-3 to TRBJ2-5; D remains ambiguous. CDR1 SGHTA and CDR2 FQGTGA come from the germline V gene. CDR3 length: 16 amino acids. V was shortened by 5 bases and J by 1 base, with 17 bases between the two germline ends. The CDR3 region is CASSPPGPHIQETQYF. The DNA for the CDR3 is TGTGCCAGCAGCCCCCCCGGCCCTCACATCCAAGAGACCCAGTACTTC. Looking up the rest from reference TRBV7-3 and TRBJ2-5 gives the full variable domain: GAGVSQTPSNKVTEKGKYVELRCDPISGHTALYWYRQSLGQGPEFLIYFQGTGAADDSGLPNDRFFAVRPEGSVSTLKIQRTERGDSAVYLCASSPPGPHIQETQYFGPGTRLLVL.

V gene TRBV2 combines with J gene TRBJ1-1; D is unresolved. The CDR3 spans 14 residues. Germline lookup yields CDR1 SNHLY and CDR2 FYNNEI. With 6 bases removed from V and 4 bases from J, the gap between germline ends came to 15 bases. The CDR3 reads CASRLGPGSTEAFF. For the CDR3, the DNA is TGTGCCAGCAGGCTCGGCCCCGGTAGCACTGAAGCTTTCTTT.

The V gene is TRBV10-3, the J gene TRBJ2-3; possibly TRBD1 for D (5 bases). Trimming left V 7 bases short and J 4 bases short, with 18 bases between. CDR1 and CDR2 (germline): ENHRY, SYGVKD. The CDR3 contains 15 residues. Here the CDR3 reads CAITRDLGVADTQYF. In DNA, the CDR3 is TGTGCCATCACCAGAGACTTAGGGGTGGCAGATACGCAGTATTTT.

On this clone: One junction end does not reproduce the germline sequence, and a read error may be involved. This chain joins TRBV7-7 and TRBJ2-7, with D perhaps TRBD1 or TRBD2 (5 bases each). The CDR3 loop spans 14 amino acids. Per germline, CDR1 SSHAT and CDR2 FNYEAQ (reference sequence). The CDR3 DNA is TGTGCTAGCAGCGCCGGGACGGGTAGCTACGAGCAGTACTTC. Translated, it gives CASSAGTGSYEQYF.

The V call is TRBV28, the J call TRBJ2-3; D ambiguous. The V and J ends lost 3 bases and 6 bases respectively, with 4 bases between them. The CDR3 loop spans 11 amino acids. Germline V gives CDR1 MDHEN, CDR2 SYDVKM. This chain's CDR3 is CASSFWDTQYF. CDR3 coding DNA: TGTGCCAGCAGTTTTTGGGATACGCAGTATTTT.

This clone appeared once. The chain is built from TRBV28 and TRBJ2-7; D is tentatively TRBD1 or TRBD2 (5 bases each). The ends were cut back, 8 bases at V and 0 bases at J, with 8 bases in the middle. The CDR3 loop spans 12 amino acids. CDR1 and CDR2 (germline): MDHEN, SYDVKM. The CDR3 loop is CASLGDSYEQYF. The DNA for the CDR3 is TGTGCCAGCTTGGGGGACTCCTACGAGCAGTACTTC.

The chain employs TRBV6-5 and TRBJ2-3; D not resolved. Germline V gene sequence: CDR1 MNHEY, CDR2 SVGAGI. V was trimmed by 7 bases and J by 3 bases, leaving 14 bases between them. The CDR3 is 14 residues long. CDR3 sequence reads: CASKVSRATDTQYF. Here the CDR3 DNA reads TGTGCCAGCAAGGTCTCCCGGGCGACAGATACGCAGTATTTT.

This chain uses TRBV6-5 with TRBJ2-1; possible D gene TRBD2, 5 bases. Deletions cut 6 bases from V and 6 bases from J, with 15 bases between. CDR3 length: 14 amino acids. Germline CDR1 and CDR2: MNHEY and SVGAGI. CDR3 sequence: CASSRRGPINEQFF. The CDR3 bases are TGTGCCAGCAGCCGCCGAGGGCCCATCAATGAGCAGTTCTTC.

The V and J genes are TRBV5-4 and TRBJ2-2; D remains ambiguous. CDR3 length equals 13 residues. V was shortened by 2 bases and J by 0 bases, with 2 bases between the two germline ends. Per the germline V gene, CDR1 is SGHNT and CDR2 is YYREEE (reference sequence). The CDR3 protein is CASSLTNTGELFF. The CDR3 DNA reads as TGTGCCAGCAGCTTAACGAACACCGGGGAGCTGTTTTTT.

This chain links TRBV9 with TRBJ1-5, with D possibly being TRBD1 (5 bases). Germline V gene sequence: CDR1 SGDLS, CDR2 YYNGEE. V lost 0 bases and J lost 4, with 11 bases in between. The CDR3 consists of 15 residues. The CDR3 sequence is CASSVGGEWNQPQHF. As DNA, the CDR3 is TGTGCCAGCAGCGTAGGAGGGGAGTGGAATCAGCCCCAGCATTTT.

The rearrangement joins TRBV7-2 to TRBJ2-2; 7 positions match TRBD2. This CDR3 has 16 residues. J was trimmed by 4 bases and V by 5 bases; bases with no gene match: 10. CDR1 is SGHTA and CDR2 is FQGNSA in the germline V gene. As DNA, the CDR3 is TGTGCCAGCAGCCGTTCCGGGACTACAGTCACCGGGGAGCTGTTTTTT. This translates into CASSRSGTTVTGELFF.

The gene calls are TRBV30 and TRBJ1-5; D gene unclear. Germline V CDR1 and CDR2: GTSNPN, SVGIG (reference sequence). V lost 1 base and J lost 3, with 22 bases in between. This CDR3 is 18 amino acids long. The CDR3 region is CAWSAVGIGQIVNQPQHF. The CDR3 coding sequence is TGTGCCTGGAGTGCGGTGGGGATAGGTCAGATAGTCAATCAGCCCCAGCATTTT.

The chain employs TRBV5-8 and TRBJ2-3, with 7 bases identical to TRBD1. The junction had 5 bases not matched to a gene; V was cut back by 5 bases and J by 2 bases. This CDR3 is built from 14 residues. Germline assignment: CDR1 SGHTS and CDR2 YDEGEE. CDR3 region: CASRRQGVTDTQYF. The CDR3 region has the DNA TGTGCCAGCAGAAGACAGGGTGTCACAGATACGCAGTATTTT.

V is TRBV7-2 and J is TRBJ2-5; D is possibly TRBD2 (6 bases). The CDR3 covers 13 residues. Germline CDR1 is SGHTA and CDR2 is FQGNSA. V lost 1 base and J 5 bases, leaving 8 bases between the germline ends. The CDR3 DNA follows: TGTGCCAGCAGCTTAGGCAGCGGGGAGACCCAGTACTTC. Its protein is CASSLGSGETQYF. The full variable domain, its missing parts supplied by reference TRBV7-2 and TRBJ2-5, is GAGVSQSPSNKVTEKGKDVELRCDPISGHTALYWYRQSLGQGLEFLIYFQGNSAPDKSGLPSDRFSAERTGGSVSTLTIQRTQQEDSAVYLCASSLGSGETQYFGPGTRLLVL.

This clone was counted at least ten times. This rearrangement joins TRBV11-2 to TRBJ1-1; 9 bases agree with TRBD1. J gave up 0 bases and V 0 bases, and 5 bases lay outside the gene matches. The CDR3 is 17 residues long. Germline CDR1 and CDR2: SGHAT and FQNNGV. CDR3 sequence: CASSLDGTGSVNTEAFF. In nucleotides, the CDR3 is TGTGCCAGCAGCTTAGACGGGACAGGGAGCGTGAACACTGAAGCTTTCTTT.

V gene TRBV5-6 combines with J gene TRBJ1-1; no clear D gene. Trimming removed 0 bases at V and 1 base at J, with 7 bases between. CDR3 length equals 14 residues. In germline, CDR1 is SGHDT, CDR2 YYEEEE. CDR3: CASSLEGWNTEAFF. The DNA of the CDR3 is TGTGCCAGCAGCTTGGAGGGTTGGAACACTGAAGCTTTCTTT.